Here is one TCR beta chain with its context. The data derive from a study of OX40 agonist ivuxolimab in advanced cancers. Libraries were prepared by immunoSEQ multiplex PCR; TCRdb keeps only in-frame clonotypes and omits some of them. This table has around 35,000 clones, 78% appearing once. Trimming took 5 bases from V and 3 from J, leaving 23 bases between them. Germline V gives CDR1 LNHDA, CDR2 SQIVND (reference sequence). The CDR3 is 17 amino acids. The receptor's source is an adult with an advanced solid tumor such as melanoma, head and neck, liver or kidney cancer. The sequenced sample was CD4+ or CD8+ T cells sorted from blood, obtained in a trial of the OX40 agonist ivuxolimab. The rearrangement uses TRBV19 and TRBJ2-7; D possibly corresponds to TRBD2 (6 bases). The CDR3 loop is CASSSLGVGTQSYEQYF. As DNA, the CDR3 is TGTGCCAGTAGTTCCCTTGGCGTCGGGACTCAAAGCTACGAGCAGTACTTC.